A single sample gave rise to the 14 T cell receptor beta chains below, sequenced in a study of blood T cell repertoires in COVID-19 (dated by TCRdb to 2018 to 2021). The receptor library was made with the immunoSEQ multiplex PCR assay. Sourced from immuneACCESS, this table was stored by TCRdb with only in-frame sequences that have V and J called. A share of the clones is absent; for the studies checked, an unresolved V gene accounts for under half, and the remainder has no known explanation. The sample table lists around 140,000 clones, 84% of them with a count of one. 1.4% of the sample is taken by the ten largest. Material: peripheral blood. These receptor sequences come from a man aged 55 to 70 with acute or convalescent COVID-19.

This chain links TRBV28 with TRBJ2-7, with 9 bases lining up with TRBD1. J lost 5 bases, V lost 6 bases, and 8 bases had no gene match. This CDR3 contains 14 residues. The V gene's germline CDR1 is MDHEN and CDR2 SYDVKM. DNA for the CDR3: TGTGCCAGCAGCCTCCCGGGACAGGGCAACGAGCAGTACTTC. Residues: CASSLPGQGNEQYF.

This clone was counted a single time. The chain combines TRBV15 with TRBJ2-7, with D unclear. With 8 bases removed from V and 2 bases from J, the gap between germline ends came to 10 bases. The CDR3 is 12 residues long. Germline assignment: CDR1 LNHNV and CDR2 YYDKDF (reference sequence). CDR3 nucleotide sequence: TGTGCCACCGGCACTACTACCTACGAGCAGTACTTC. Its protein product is CATGTTTYEQYF.

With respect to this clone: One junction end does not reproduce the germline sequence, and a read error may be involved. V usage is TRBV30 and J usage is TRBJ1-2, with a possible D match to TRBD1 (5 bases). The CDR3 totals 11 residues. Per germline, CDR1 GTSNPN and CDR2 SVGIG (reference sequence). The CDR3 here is CAWGPPGHAKF. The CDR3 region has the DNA TGTGCCTGGGGACCCCCCGGACATGCTAAATTC.

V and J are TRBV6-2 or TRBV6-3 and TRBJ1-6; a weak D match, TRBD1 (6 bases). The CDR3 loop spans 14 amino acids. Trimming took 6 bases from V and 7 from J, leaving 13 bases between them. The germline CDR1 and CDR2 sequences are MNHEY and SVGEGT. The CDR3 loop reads CASSRGQLNSPLHF. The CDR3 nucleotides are TGTGCCAGCAGCCGCGGACAGCTCAATTCACCCCTCCACTTT.

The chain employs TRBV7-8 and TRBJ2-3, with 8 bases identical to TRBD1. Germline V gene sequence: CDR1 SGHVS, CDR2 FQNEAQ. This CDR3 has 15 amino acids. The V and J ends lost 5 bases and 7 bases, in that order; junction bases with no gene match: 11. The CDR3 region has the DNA TGTGCCAGCAGCAAAGGACAGGGATTCACTAATACGCAGTATTTT. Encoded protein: CASSKGQGFTNTQYF. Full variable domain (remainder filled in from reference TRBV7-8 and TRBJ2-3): GAGVSQSPRYKVAKRGQDVALRCDPISGHVSLFWYQQALGQGPEFLTYFQNEAQLDKSGLPSDRFFAERPEGSVSTLKIQRTQQEDSAVYLCASSKGQGFTNTQYFGPGTRLTVL.

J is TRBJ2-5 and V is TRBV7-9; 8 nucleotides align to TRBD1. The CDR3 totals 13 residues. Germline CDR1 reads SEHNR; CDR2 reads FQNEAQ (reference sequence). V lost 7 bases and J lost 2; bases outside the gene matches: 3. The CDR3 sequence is CASTGTGQETQYF. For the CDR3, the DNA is TGTGCCAGCACTGGGACAGGTCAAGAGACCCAGTACTTC.

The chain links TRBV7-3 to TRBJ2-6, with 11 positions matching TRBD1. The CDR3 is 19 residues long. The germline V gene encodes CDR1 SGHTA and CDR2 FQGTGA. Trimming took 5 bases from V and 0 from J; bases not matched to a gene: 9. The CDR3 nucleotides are TGTGCCAGCAGCATACCGTCGGGACAGGGGGGCTCTGGGGCCAACGTCCTGACTTTC. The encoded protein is CASSIPSGQGGSGANVLTF.

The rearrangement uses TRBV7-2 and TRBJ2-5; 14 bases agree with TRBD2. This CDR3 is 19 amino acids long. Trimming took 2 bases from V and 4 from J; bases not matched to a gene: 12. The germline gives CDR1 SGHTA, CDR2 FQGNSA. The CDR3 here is CASSLLGTSGRRNGETQYF. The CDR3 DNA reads TGTGCCAGCAGCTTATTAGGGACTAGCGGGAGAAGGAACGGAGAGACCCAGTACTTC.

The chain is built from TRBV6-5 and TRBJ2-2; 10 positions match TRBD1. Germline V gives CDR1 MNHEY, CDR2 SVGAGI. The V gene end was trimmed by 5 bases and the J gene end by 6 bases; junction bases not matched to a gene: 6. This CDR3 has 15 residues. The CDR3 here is CASSPGQGIPGELFF. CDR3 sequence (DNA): TGTGCCAGCAGTCCGGGACAGGGGATCCCCGGGGAGCTGTTTTTT.

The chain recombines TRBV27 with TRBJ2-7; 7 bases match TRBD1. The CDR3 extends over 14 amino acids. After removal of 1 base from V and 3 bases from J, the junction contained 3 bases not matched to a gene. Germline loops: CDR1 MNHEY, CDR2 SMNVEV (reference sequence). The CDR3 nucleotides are TGTGCCAGCAGTTTATTCCGGGACAGCTACGAGCAGTACTTC. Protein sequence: CASSLFRDSYEQYF.

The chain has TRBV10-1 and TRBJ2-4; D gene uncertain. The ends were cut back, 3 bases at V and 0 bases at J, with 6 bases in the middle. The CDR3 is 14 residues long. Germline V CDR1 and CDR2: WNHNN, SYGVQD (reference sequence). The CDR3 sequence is CASSDRIAKNIQYF. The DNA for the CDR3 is TGCGCCAGCAGTGACAGGATAGCCAAAAACATTCAGTACTTC.

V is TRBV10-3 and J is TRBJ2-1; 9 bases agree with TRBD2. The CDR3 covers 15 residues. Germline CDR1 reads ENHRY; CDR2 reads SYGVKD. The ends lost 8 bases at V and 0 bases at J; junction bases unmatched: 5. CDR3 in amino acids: CAISASGNSYNEQFF. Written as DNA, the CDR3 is TGTGCCATCTCGGCTAGCGGGAACTCCTACAATGAGCAGTTCTTC.

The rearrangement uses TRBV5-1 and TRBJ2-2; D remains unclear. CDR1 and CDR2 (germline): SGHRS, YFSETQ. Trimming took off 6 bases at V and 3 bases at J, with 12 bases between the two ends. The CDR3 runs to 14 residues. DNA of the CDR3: TGCGCCAGCACCCAACTGCAGGACACCGGGGAGCTGTTTTTT. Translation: CASTQLQDTGELFF. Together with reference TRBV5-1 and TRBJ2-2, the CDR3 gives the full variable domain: KAGVTQTPRYLIKTRGQQVTLSCSPISGHRSVSWYQQTPGQGLQFLFEYFSETQRNKGNFPGRFSGRQFSNSRSEMNVSTLELGDSALYLCASTQLQDTGELFFGEGSRLTVL.

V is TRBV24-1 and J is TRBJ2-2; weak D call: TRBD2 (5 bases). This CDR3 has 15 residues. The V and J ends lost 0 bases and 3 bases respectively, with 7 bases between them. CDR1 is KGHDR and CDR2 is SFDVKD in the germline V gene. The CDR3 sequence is CATSDLTRDTGELFF. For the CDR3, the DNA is TGTGCCACCAGTGATTTGACTAGGGACACCGGGGAGCTGTTTTTT.